This paragraph reports one T cell receptor (beta chain). Its antigen is still unknown. Analyses pooled second doses at about 4 or about 12 weeks. Germline trimming cut 5 bases from V and 2 bases from J; bases unmatched to any gene: 2. The CDR3 extends over 13 amino acids. Germline loops: CDR1 SGHNT, CDR2 YENEEA. Produced via immunoSEQ multiplex PCR; TCRdb's table is partial and in-frame only. The sample has 80,000 to 90,000 clones; about nine tenths are singletons. This sample stems from a study of T cell responses to AZD1222 COVID-19 vaccine. Whole-study findings and limits: Repertoires were obtained solely post-peak T cell response. Regions 160-218 and 743-854 dominated among vaccine-associated CD4 TCRs spanning spike.

This chain connects TRBV11-3 to TRBJ1-1; 7 bases agree with TRBD1. This receptor was identified in an adult who received the AZD1222 COVID-19 vaccine. The source was peripheral blood, collected 28 days after the second AZD1222 dose. This chain's CDR3 is CASSRQGNTEAFF. CDR3 DNA sequence: TGTGCCAGCAGCCGACAGGGAAACACTGAAGCTTTCTTT.